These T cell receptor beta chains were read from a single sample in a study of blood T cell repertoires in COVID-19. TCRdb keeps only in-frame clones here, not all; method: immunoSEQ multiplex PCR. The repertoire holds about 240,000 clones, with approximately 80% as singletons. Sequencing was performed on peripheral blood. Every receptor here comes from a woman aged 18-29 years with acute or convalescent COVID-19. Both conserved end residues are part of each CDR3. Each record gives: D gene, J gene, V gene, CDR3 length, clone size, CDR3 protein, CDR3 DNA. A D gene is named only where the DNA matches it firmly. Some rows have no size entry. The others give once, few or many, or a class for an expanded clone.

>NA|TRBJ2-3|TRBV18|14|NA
CASSLQGSTDTQYF
TGTGCCAGCTCACTACAGGGCAGCACAGATACGCAGTATTTT
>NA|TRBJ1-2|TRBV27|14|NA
CASSFNWGSGGYTF
TGTGCCAGCAGTTTTAATTGGGGATCGGGGGGCTACACCTTC
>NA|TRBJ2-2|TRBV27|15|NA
CASSLMGGGTGELFF
TGTGCCAGCAGTTTAATGGGAGGCGGCACCGGGGAGCTGTTTTTT
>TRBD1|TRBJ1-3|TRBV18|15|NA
CASSPSRDSGNTIYF
TGTGCCAGCTCACCAAGTCGGGACAGCGGAAACACCATATATTTT
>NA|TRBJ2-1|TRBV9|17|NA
CASSVAGGQGWSHEQFF
TGTGCCAGCAGCGTAGCGGGTGGGCAGGGCTGGAGTCATGAGCAGTTCTTC
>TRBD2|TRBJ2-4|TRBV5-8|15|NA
CASTPGGIAKNIQYF
TGTGCCAGCACCCCGGGGGGGATAGCCAAAAACATTCAGTACTTC
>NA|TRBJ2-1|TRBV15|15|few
CATSRVQDSYNEQFF
TGTGCCACCAGCAGAGTTCAGGACTCTTACAATGAGCAGTTCTTC
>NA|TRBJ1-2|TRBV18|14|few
CASSPRQTDYGYTF
TGTGCCAGCTCACCCCGACAGACTGATTATGGCTACACCTTC
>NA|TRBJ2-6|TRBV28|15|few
CASSLGGSGANVLTF
TGTGCCAGCAGTTTAGGAGGGTCAGGGGCCAACGTCCTGACTTTC
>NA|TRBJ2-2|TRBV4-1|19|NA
CASSQKSLVGEKNTGELFF
TGCGCCAGCAGCCAAAAGAGTCTAGTGGGAGAAAAAAACACCGGGGAGCTGTTTTTT
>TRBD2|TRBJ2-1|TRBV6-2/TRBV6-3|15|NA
CASSRRTSGYNEQFF
TGTGCCAGCAGCCGGAGGACTAGCGGCTACAATGAGCAGTTCTTC
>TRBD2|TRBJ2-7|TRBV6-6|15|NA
CASSSKASGSYEQYF
TGTGCCAGCAGCAGTAAGGCTAGCGGGAGCTACGAGCAGTACTTC